Below, 5 T cell receptor beta chains from the same sample are listed, as sequenced in a study of blood T cells in healthy people across ages. A J-beta primer mix and a sample-barcoded 5' primer were used in a second PCR of about 7 to 12 cycles. TCRdb reanalysed the 5' RACE reads using MiXCR and keeps one entry per CDR3 protein. Here the sample spans 650,000 to 700,000 distinct CDR3 sequences, 32% being singletons. Sequenced: blood. The origin of the receptors is a woman older than 75 in good health.

The table lists this clonotype with many counts. J is TRBJ2-1 and V is TRBV6-2 or TRBV6-3, with D possibly TRBD2 on 6 matching bases. Germline loops: CDR1 MNHEY, CDR2 SVGEGT. Trimming pared 0 bases from V and 12 bases from J, leaving 9 bases between. The CDR3 loop spans 12 amino acids. CDR3 protein: CASSYSRLGQFF. The CDR3 bases are TGTGCCAGCAGTTACTCGAGACTAGGGCAGTTCTTC.

The chain couples TRBV7-2 to TRBJ2-3, with a tentative D call TRBD1 (6 bases). The CDR3 length is 13 residues. CDR1 is SGHTA and CDR2 is FQGNSA in the germline V gene. V lost 6 bases, J lost 6 bases, and 13 bases lay in between. CDR3 protein: CASSLTTGDTQYF. CDR3 nucleotides: TGTGCCAGCAGTTTGACAACAGGGGATACGCAGTATTTT.

The table lists this clonotype with many counts. The chain employs TRBV15 and TRBJ2-3; the D is unclear. V was shortened by 6 bases and J by 2 bases, with 6 bases between the two germline ends. Germline CDR1 is LNHNV and CDR2 is YYDKDF (reference sequence). This CDR3 has 12 amino acids. This CDR3 reads CATRGITDTQYF. The CDR3 DNA reads as TGTGCCACCAGGGGTATCACAGATACGCAGTATTTT.

As to this clonotype: One end of the junction fails to match germline, which may point to a read error. J is TRBJ1-6 and V is TRBV5-1; 7 nucleotides align to TRBD1. The CDR3 length is 15 residues. The V gene's germline CDR1 is SGHRS and CDR2 YFSETQ. The DNA of the CDR3 is TGCGCCAGTAGCTTGGAAGGGACAGAAAATTCACCCCTCCACTTT. This sequence encodes CASSLEGTENSPLHF.

Points on this clonotype: This sequence may be a read error, since a much larger clone differs from it by one base. The chain links TRBV24-1 to TRBJ2-5, with TRBD2 matching 8 bases. There are 15 residues in the CDR3. CDR1 is KGHDR and CDR2 is SFDVKD in the germline V gene. J was trimmed by 7 bases and V by 3 bases; bases with no gene match: 9. CDR3 DNA sequence: TGTGCCACCAGTGATGTAGCGGGGCCATGCGGGACCCAGTACTTC. This translates into CATSDVAGPCGTQYF.